Listed below are T cell receptor beta chains from one sample, sequenced in a study of identical twins. TCRdb fed the 5' RACE reads into MiXCR, producing one record per CDR3 protein. The repertoire holds 500,000 to 700,000 distinct CDR3 sequences, with less than 9% as singletons. These data were likewise used in another study, on yellow fever vaccine responses in identical twins.

Source material: PBMCs. The source is a woman younger than 30 in good health. The CDR3 runs from the conserved cysteine through the conserved F or W. D genes are given only for firm matches. Clone size, where shown, is once, few, many, or a class for clones that have expanded.

d_call: TRBD2
v_call: TRBV19
clone_size: few
j_call: TRBJ2-7
cdr3_nt: TGTGCCAGTAGTATAACTAGCGGGAGGTCCTACGAGCAGTACTTC
cdr3_aa: CASSITSGRSYEQYF

d_call: TRBD1
v_call: TRBV6-1
clone_size: many
j_call: TRBJ1-1
cdr3_nt: TGTGCCAGCATCCCCTCACAGGGGTTACTCATGAACACTGAAGCTTTCTTT
cdr3_aa: CASIPSQGLLMNTEAFF

d_call: NA
v_call: TRBV6-1
clone_size: many
j_call: TRBJ1-4
cdr3_nt: TGTGCCAGCAGTCCCGGGACCCGCGATGAAAAACTGTTTTTT
cdr3_aa: CASSPGTRDEKLFF

d_call: TRBD2
v_call: TRBV20-1
clone_size: NA
j_call: TRBJ2-5
cdr3_nt: TGCAGTGCTAGAGTTGCTAGCGGGGTGGAGACCCAGTACTTC
cdr3_aa: CSARVASGVETQYF

d_call: TRBD1
v_call: TRBV12-3/TRBV12-4
clone_size: NA
j_call: TRBJ2-1
cdr3_nt: TGTGCCAGCCGTCTCGGGACAGGACTATACAATGAGCAGTTCTTC
cdr3_aa: CASRLGTGLYNEQFF

d_call: TRBD2
v_call: TRBV2
clone_size: many
j_call: TRBJ2-5
cdr3_nt: TGTGCCAGCACCCGGGGGGGGGAGACCCAGTACTTC
cdr3_aa: CASTRGGETQYF

d_call: NA
v_call: TRBV15
clone_size: many
j_call: TRBJ1-5
cdr3_nt: TGTGCCACCAGCATCCCCAGGGGTCAGCCCCAGCATTTT
cdr3_aa: CATSIPRGQPQHF

d_call: TRBD2
v_call: TRBV20-1
clone_size: many
j_call: TRBJ2-1
cdr3_nt: TGCAGTGCTCAAAGCGGGGGGGGCTCCTACAATGAGCAGTTCTTC
cdr3_aa: CSAQSGGGSYNEQFF

d_call: NA
v_call: TRBV10-3
clone_size: NA
j_call: TRBJ1-2
cdr3_nt: TGTGCCATCAGCGGGAGCATAGTCTATGGCTACACCTTC
cdr3_aa: CAISGSIVYGYTF

d_call: NA
v_call: TRBV19
clone_size: NA
j_call: TRBJ2-1
cdr3_nt: TGTGCCAGTAGTTATGGGACGGCGGAGCAGTTCTTC
cdr3_aa: CASSYGTAEQFF

d_call: TRBD1
v_call: TRBV7-2
clone_size: NA
j_call: TRBJ1-5
cdr3_nt: TGTGCCAGCAGCTCAGCCCGACAGGGTTATCAGCCCCAGCATTTT
cdr3_aa: CASSSARQGYQPQHF

d_call: TRBD2
v_call: TRBV29-1
clone_size: NA
j_call: TRBJ2-2
cdr3_nt: TGCAGCGTTGTAGCGGGAGACGGTACCGGGGAGCTGTTTTTT
cdr3_aa: CSVVAGDGTGELFF

d_call: TRBD2
v_call: TRBV5-1
clone_size: few
j_call: TRBJ2-3
cdr3_nt: TGCGCCAGCACCCTCCCGGGACTAGGGGACGATACGCAGTATTTT
cdr3_aa: CASTLPGLGDDTQYF

d_call: NA
v_call: TRBV7-6
clone_size: few
j_call: TRBJ1-1
cdr3_nt: TGTGCCAGCAGCTTAAGCATGGGCGTGAACACTGAAGCTTTCTTT
cdr3_aa: CASSLSMGVNTEAFF

d_call: NA
v_call: TRBV7-6
clone_size: many
j_call: TRBJ1-1
cdr3_nt: TGTGCCAGCAGCCCGTCGGGCCACGAAGCTTTCTTT
cdr3_aa: CASSPSGHEAFF

d_call: NA
v_call: TRBV20-1
clone_size: few
j_call: TRBJ1-1
cdr3_nt: TGCAGTGCTAGAGATCCCCTAAACCGGGCCCCGAACACTGAAGCTTTCTTT
cdr3_aa: CSARDPLNRAPNTEAFF

d_call: TRBD1
v_call: TRBV28
clone_size: NA
j_call: TRBJ1-1
cdr3_nt: TGTGCCAGCAGTATCCCTCCGGGACAGGGGGCTAGAGCTTTCTTT
cdr3_aa: CASSIPPGQGARAFF

d_call: TRBD2
v_call: TRBV29-1
clone_size: few
j_call: TRBJ2-5
cdr3_nt: TGCAGCGTTGAACCCTGGACTAGCGGCCCCTCTGGGCAAGAGACCCAGTACTTC
cdr3_aa: CSVEPWTSGPSGQETQYF

d_call: NA
v_call: TRBV5-5
clone_size: NA
j_call: TRBJ1-5
cdr3_nt: TGTGCCAGCAGCTCCAATGCTGTTGTCAATCAGCCCCAGCATTTT
cdr3_aa: CASSSNAVVNQPQHF

d_call: NA
v_call: TRBV20-1
clone_size: many
j_call: TRBJ1-6
cdr3_nt: TGCAGTGCTAGAACGGATTATAATTCACCCCTCCACTTT
cdr3_aa: CSARTDYNSPLHF

d_call: NA
v_call: TRBV29-1
clone_size: NA
j_call: TRBJ2-7
cdr3_nt: TGCAGCGTTGAAGGTGGGGGTTTAGAATATAACGAGCAGTACTTC
cdr3_aa: CSVEGGGLEYNEQYF

d_call: TRBD1
v_call: TRBV12-3/TRBV12-4
clone_size: NA
j_call: TRBJ2-6
cdr3_nt: TGTGCCGCTAAGGGACAGGGGGCGCCTGGGGCCAACGTCCTGACTTTC
cdr3_aa: CAAKGQGAPGANVLTF

d_call: NA
v_call: TRBV20-1
clone_size: few
j_call: TRBJ2-2
cdr3_nt: TGCAGTGCTAGAGTCATAGGGAGGTCCGGGGAGCTGTTTTTT
cdr3_aa: CSARVIGRSGELFF

d_call: NA
v_call: TRBV20-1
clone_size: NA
j_call: TRBJ2-3
cdr3_nt: TGCAGTGTCTCCCAGGGAATCACAGATACGCAGTATTTT
cdr3_aa: CSVSQGITDTQYF

d_call: NA
v_call: TRBV5-6
clone_size: few
j_call: TRBJ2-2
cdr3_nt: TGTGCCAGCAGCTTGGCGGGGCATATCACCACCGGGGAGCTGTTTTTT
cdr3_aa: CASSLAGHITTGELFF

d_call: NA
v_call: TRBV28
clone_size: NA
j_call: TRBJ2-2
cdr3_nt: TGTGCCAGCAGCCATCCACAATACACCGGGGAGCTGTTTTTT
cdr3_aa: CASSHPQYTGELFF

d_call: NA
v_call: TRBV20-1
clone_size: NA
j_call: TRBJ2-7
cdr3_nt: TGCAGTGCTGGCCCTCTAACCTACGAGCAGTACTTC
cdr3_aa: CSAGPLTYEQYF

d_call: NA
v_call: TRBV12-3/TRBV12-4
clone_size: many
j_call: TRBJ2-7
cdr3_nt: TGTGCCAGCAGTTTAGTGGGCCAGCAGTACTTC
cdr3_aa: CASSLVGQQYF

d_call: NA
v_call: TRBV15
clone_size: few
j_call: TRBJ2-1
cdr3_nt: TGTGCCACCAGCAGAGGCGTCGGGACCACTTACAATGAGCAGTTCTTC
cdr3_aa: CATSRGVGTTYNEQFF

d_call: NA
v_call: TRBV28
clone_size: few
j_call: TRBJ2-4
cdr3_nt: TGTGCCAGCAGTACAGCACTAGCCAAAAACATTCAGTACTTC
cdr3_aa: CASSTALAKNIQYF

d_call: NA
v_call: TRBV18
clone_size: few
j_call: TRBJ2-3
cdr3_nt: TGTGCCAGTACGGGGGTCCGCACAGATACGCAGTATTTT
cdr3_aa: CASTGVRTDTQYF

d_call: TRBD2
v_call: TRBV11-2
clone_size: NA
j_call: TRBJ2-3
cdr3_nt: TGTGCCAGCAGCCCCCGTGTTAGCGGGGACACAGATACGCAGTATTTT
cdr3_aa: CASSPRVSGDTDTQYF

d_call: NA
v_call: TRBV20-1
clone_size: few
j_call: TRBJ1-2
cdr3_nt: TGCAGTGCAAGGTTCCGGGACGACAAGAGCTACACCTTC
cdr3_aa: CSARFRDDKSYTF

d_call: NA
v_call: TRBV3-1
clone_size: many
j_call: TRBJ2-1
cdr3_nt: TGTGCCAGCAGCCGGGAACGTGAGCAGTTCTTC
cdr3_aa: CASSREREQFF

d_call: NA
v_call: TRBV29-1
clone_size: few
j_call: TRBJ2-1
cdr3_nt: TGCAGCGTTGAGGCTATTCATATAAGGACCGAGCAGTTCTTC
cdr3_aa: CSVEAIHIRTEQFF

d_call: NA
v_call: TRBV12-3/TRBV12-4
clone_size: many
j_call: TRBJ2-2
cdr3_nt: TGTGCCAGCAGTTCCTATACGAACACCGGGGAGCTGTTTTTT
cdr3_aa: CASSSYTNTGELFF

d_call: NA
v_call: TRBV11-1
clone_size: NA
j_call: TRBJ2-5
cdr3_nt: TGTGCCAGCACCCCCGGGACCGGGACTTTGCAAGAGACCCAGTACTTC
cdr3_aa: CASTPGTGTLQETQYF

d_call: NA
v_call: TRBV5-5
clone_size: few
j_call: TRBJ2-2
cdr3_nt: TGTGCCAGCAGCTTGCCGGATGGGGAGCTGTTTTTT
cdr3_aa: CASSLPDGELFF

d_call: NA
v_call: TRBV10-3
clone_size: few
j_call: TRBJ2-1
cdr3_nt: TGTGCCATCAGTGAGTCGGGACCCGGGATGGGCAATGAGCAGTTCTTC
cdr3_aa: CAISESGPGMGNEQFF

d_call: TRBD1
v_call: TRBV25-1
clone_size: NA
j_call: TRBJ2-3
cdr3_nt: TGTGCCAGCAGTGAATCGAATAGGGACAGGGGGCCAGATACGCAGTATTTT
cdr3_aa: CASSESNRDRGPDTQYF

d_call: TRBD1
v_call: TRBV12-3/TRBV12-4
clone_size: few
j_call: TRBJ1-1
cdr3_nt: TGTGCCAGCAGTTTATTTCAGGGGGCGACAACTGAAGCTTTCTTT
cdr3_aa: CASSLFQGATTEAFF

d_call: TRBD2
v_call: TRBV20-1
clone_size: NA
j_call: TRBJ2-3
cdr3_nt: TGCAGTGCTCCAGGCTTAGCGGGAGGGCCGACAGATACGCAGTATTTT
cdr3_aa: CSAPGLAGGPTDTQYF